Below are 30 T cell receptor beta chains sequenced from a single sample in a study of breast tumors, draining lymph nodes, adjacent tissues. One entry per CDR3 protein results from TCRdb running MiXCR on the multiplex PCR reads. The table shows 140,000 to 150,000 distinct CDR3 sequences, with approximately 30% occurring only once. The lymph nodes were axillary draining lymph nodes from breast cancer patients. Material for sequencing was axillary lymph node tissue. Receptors originate from a female donor with breast cancer. Some clones in this sample may be carry-over from other donors' samples.

The genes are TRBV28 and TRBJ1-3, with 9 nucleotides matching TRBD1. After removal of 3 bases from V and 8 bases from J, the junction contained 14 bases not matched to a gene. The length of the CDR3 is 17 residues. Germline assignment: CDR1 MDHEN and CDR2 SYDVKM. The CDR3, as DNA: TGTGCCAGCAGTTTTGTGAAAAGGACAGGGGCGAGGGACACCATATATTTT. Its protein is CASSFVKRTGARDTIYF.

The sample holds many counts of this clonotype. The V call is TRBV20-1, the J call TRBJ2-3; perhaps D is TRBD1 or TRBD2 (5 bases each). The ends were cut back, 0 bases at V and 4 bases at J, with 14 bases in the middle. Germline-derived CDR1 and CDR2 are DFQATT and SNEGSKA (reference sequence). The CDR3 consists of 15 residues. This chain's CDR3 is CSARDLARDADTQYF. For the CDR3, the DNA is TGCAGTGCTAGAGATCTAGCCAGGGATGCAGATACGCAGTATTTT.

This chain uses TRBV6-2 or TRBV6-3 with TRBJ2-5, with 12 bases aligning to TRBD2. CDR3 length: 17 amino acids. Losses at the gene ends were 7 bases for V and 4 bases for J; bases not matched to a gene: 13. The germline V gene has CDR1 MNHEY and CDR2 SVGEGT. CDR3 in DNA: TGTGCCAGCACCCAACCTCTAGCGGGAGGGCCGGGAGAGACCCAGTACTTC. It translates to CASTQPLAGGPGETQYF.

The sample holds a few counts of this clonotype. This chain links TRBV6-6 with TRBJ1-1; D is ambiguous. The length of the CDR3 is 11 residues. Germline V gene data show CDR1 as MNHNY and CDR2 as SVGAGI (reference sequence). V was pared by 10 bases and J by 6 bases, with 12 bases between. The CDR3 coding sequence is TGTGCCACCCGTCTGGGCCCTGAAGCTTTCTTT. This codes for CATRLGPEAFF.

The chain is built from TRBV5-1 and TRBJ2-2; 12 bases agree with TRBD2. Germline V CDR1 and CDR2: SGHRS, YFSETQ. J lost 6 bases, V lost 0 bases, and 12 bases had no gene match. The CDR3 covers 19 residues. The CDR3, as DNA: TGCGCCAGCAGCTTGGGAGCCCGGCTAGCGGGGGGGCTGTCCGGGGAGCTGTTTTTT. It is translated as CASSLGARLAGGLSGELFF.

The table lists this clonotype with many counts. This chain connects TRBV12-3 or TRBV12-4 to TRBJ1-2; D possibly corresponds to TRBD1 (5 bases). Deletions cut 6 bases from V and 5 bases from J, with 16 bases between. The CDR3 loop spans 14 amino acids. The CDR3 here is CASSPGTEGYGYTF. The CDR3 region has the DNA TGTGCCAGCAGCCCAGGGACCGAGGGATATGGCTACACCTTC.

The gene calls are TRBV7-9 and TRBJ2-7; no clear D. This CDR3 contains 14 residues. Trimming pared 2 bases from V and 7 bases from J, leaving 15 bases between. Germline V lookup: CDR1 SEHNR, CDR2 FQNEAQ (reference sequence). The CDR3, as DNA: TGTGCCAGCAGCTTATCGGCCTGGTGTGTGGAGCAGTACGTC. This encodes CASSLSAWCVEQYV.

This clonotype was detected many times. The chain couples TRBV30 to TRBJ2-5; D ambiguous. The CDR3 has 14 residues. Trimming removed 1 base at V and 5 bases at J, with 14 bases between. Germline V gene sequence: CDR1 GTSNPN, CDR2 SVGIG (reference sequence). CDR3 bases: TGTGCCTGGAGTGATCAGGCAAGCTACGAGACCCAGTACTTC. Translation gives CAWSDQASYETQYF.

Many counts were recorded for this clonotype. The chain joins TRBV7-2 to TRBJ1-2; D ambiguous. Germline V gene data show CDR1 as SGHTA and CDR2 as FQGNSA. The CDR3 runs 14 residues. Trimming left V 3 bases short and J 8 bases short, with 16 bases between. The CDR3 is CASSFGLGWEGYTF. DNA of the CDR3: TGTGCCAGCAGCTTTGGACTCGGCTGGGAAGGCTACACCTTC. Full variable domain (missing parts from reference TRBV7-2 and TRBJ1-2): GAGVSQSPSNKVTEKGKDVELRCDPISGHTALYWYRQSLGQGLEFLIYFQGNSAPDKSGLPSDRFSAERTGGSVSTLTIQRTQQEDSAVYLCASSFGLGWEGYTFGSGTRLTVV.

In this sample, this clonotype turned up many times. The rearrangement uses TRBV19 and TRBJ2-1; TRBD1 matches 7 bases. CDR1 and CDR2 from the germline V gene are LNHDA and SQIVND (reference sequence). The CDR3 is 16 residues long. V shed 5 bases, J shed 3 bases, and the junction held 10 bases outside the gene matches. In nucleotides, the CDR3 is TGTGCCAGTAGTCCACGGACAGGCCCACTCTACAATGAGCAGTTCTTC. Translating it yields CASSPRTGPLYNEQFF.

The rearrangement joins TRBV27 to TRBJ1-2; TRBD1 matches 7 bases. Germline lookup yields CDR1 MNHEY and CDR2 SMNVEV (reference sequence). V dropped 7 bases and J dropped 3; count of bases not matched to a gene: 5. The CDR3 extends over 13 amino acids. Written as DNA, the CDR3 is TGTGCCAGCAATTTCAGGGGGTACTATGGCTACACCTTC. This translates into CASNFRGYYGYTF.

Ten or more counts support this clonotype. The chain recombines TRBV2 with TRBJ2-5, with D unclear. Trimming took 2 bases from V and 7 from J, leaving 11 bases between them. CDR1 is SNHLY, CDR2 FYNNEI, per germline. The CDR3 contains 13 residues. The CDR3 sequence: CASSESKRGTQYF. The CDR3 DNA reads as TGTGCCAGCAGTGAATCTAAGCGCGGGACCCAGTACTTC.

This clonotype was recorded many times. In DNA form, the CDR3 reads TGTGCCAGCAAAGGCCTACTGTCAGATACGCAGTATTTT. As protein: CASKGLLSDTQYF. This sequence joins TRBV7-9 and TRBJ2-3; D not resolved. The germline gives CDR1 SEHNR, CDR2 FQNEAQ (reference sequence). The CDR3 extends over 13 amino acids. V was cut by 7 bases and J by 4 bases, with 12 bases left in between. Looking up the rest from reference TRBV7-9 and TRBJ2-3 gives the full variable domain: DTGVSQNPRHKITKRGQNVTFRCDPISEHNRLYWYRQTLGQGPEFLTYFQNEAQLEKSRLLSDRFSAERPKGSFSTLEIQRTEQGDSAMYLCASKGLLSDTQYFGPGTRLTVL.

This clonotype has a count of ten or more. The rearrangement uses TRBV2 and TRBJ2-5; D call uncertain. Trimming removed 5 bases from V and 2 bases from J, with 9 bases in between. Germline lookup yields CDR1 SNHLY and CDR2 FYNNEI. The CDR3 totals 13 residues. CDR3 residues: CASSRGAQETQYF. CDR3 in DNA: TGTGCCAGCAGTCGCGGAGCTCAAGAGACCCAGTACTTC.

The sample holds many counts of this clonotype. V and J are TRBV7-9 and TRBJ2-5, with TRBD1 matching over 11 bases. The CDR3 contains 15 residues. The V and J ends lost 5 bases and 4 bases, in that order; junction bases with no gene match: 6. Per the germline V gene, CDR1 is SEHNR and CDR2 is FQNEAQ (reference sequence). DNA of the CDR3: TGTGCCAGCAGCCACCGGGACAGGGGGGGAGAGACCCAGTACTTC. Amino acids: CASSHRDRGGETQYF.

In this sample, this clonotype turned up many times. V gene TRBV28 combines with J gene TRBJ1-6; 7 nucleotides match TRBD1. This CDR3 has 17 amino acids. V lost 8 bases to trimming and J lost 10 bases; unmatched junction nucleotides: 20. Germline V gives CDR1 MDHEN, CDR2 SYDVKM. The CDR3 is CASLEGASPKGASPLHF. CDR3 nucleotide sequence: TGTGCCAGCCTGGAGGGGGCGAGTCCAAAGGGGGCATCACCCCTCCACTTT.

This clonotype occurred many times. One junction end disagrees with the germline gene, perhaps due to a read error. V gene TRBV7-7 combines with J gene TRBJ2-2; D gene ambiguous. This CDR3 has 15 amino acids. Germline assignment: CDR1 SSHAT and CDR2 FNYEAQ (reference sequence). Here the CDR3 reads CASSSTSRDTGELFF. The CDR3 DNA reads TGTGCTAGCAGCTCAACGTCACGGGACACCGGGGAGCTGTTTTTT.

Concerning this clonotype itself: The germline gene is not matched at one end of the junction; a read error may be the cause. The V gene is TRBV10-3, the J gene TRBJ2-3; 8 positions agree with TRBD2. There are 15 residues in the CDR3. Germline V gives CDR1 ENHRY, CDR2 SYGVKD. The CDR3 DNA sequence: TGTGCCATCAGTGAGGGGACTAGGCCCACAGGTACGCAGTATTTT. It specifies CAISEGTRPTGTQYF.

This clonotype was found many times. The rearrangement uses TRBV5-1 and TRBJ2-2; 7 bases are a match to TRBD2. With V trimmed by 0 bases and J by 0 bases, 2 bases remained unmatched. CDR3 length: 16 residues. Per germline, CDR1 SGHRS and CDR2 YFSETQ. In DNA, the CDR3 is TGCGCCAGCAGCTTGGACGCGGGGGCGAACACCGGGGAGCTGTTTTTT. Translation: CASSLDAGANTGELFF.

There are many counts of this clonotype. J is TRBJ1-6 and V is TRBV19, with no clear D. Germline V gene sequence: CDR1 LNHDA, CDR2 SQIVND (reference sequence). CDR3 length: 14 amino acids. Trimming pared 5 bases from V and 4 bases from J, leaving 9 bases between. CDR3 in DNA: TGTGCCAGTAGTGAGGGAGCTTATAATTCACCCCTCCACTTT. It specifies CASSEGAYNSPLHF.

This clonotype was observed at least ten times. This chain joins TRBV20-1 and TRBJ2-7; D might be TRBD1 or TRBD2, each matching 6 bases. Germline-derived CDR1 and CDR2 are DFQATT and SNEGSKA (reference sequence). V lost 3 bases to trimming and J lost 6 bases, with 12 bases between them. The CDR3 loop spans 12 amino acids. The CDR3 nucleotides are TGCAGTGCTAGGGGAGGACAGCTCGAGCAGTACGTC. This sequence encodes CSARGGQLEQYV.

This clonotype was seen at least ten times. V is TRBV20-1 and J is TRBJ1-4, with D unresolved. The CDR3 extends over 16 amino acids. Trimming took off 0 bases at V and 0 bases at J, with 11 bases between the two ends. CDR1 and CDR2 (germline): DFQATT, SNEGSKA (reference sequence). In DNA, the CDR3 is TGCAGTGCTAGAGAAGCGGGAAGAGCAACTAATGAAAAACTGTTTTTT. Translation gives CSAREAGRATNEKLFF.

This clonotype has a handful of counts. V usage is TRBV27 and J usage is TRBJ2-5; 7 bases map to TRBD1. Trimming took 7 bases from V and 1 from J; bases not matched to a gene: 9. CDR3 length: 15 amino acids. From germline, CDR1 is MNHEY and CDR2 SMNVEV (reference sequence). CDR3 residues: CASTSRDRGQETQYF. CDR3 nucleotide sequence: TGTGCCAGCACTTCGAGGGACAGAGGCCAAGAGACCCAGTACTTC.

This clonotype was detected many times. V gene TRBV28 combines with J gene TRBJ2-2; 7 nucleotides agree with TRBD2. This CDR3 is built from 14 residues. V was pared by 2 bases and J by 6 bases, with 3 bases of the junction left unmatched. Germline-derived CDR1 and CDR2 are MDHEN and SYDVKM. For the CDR3, the DNA is TGTGCCAGCAGTTTAGCGGGGGTCGCCGGGGAGCTGTTTTTT. It codes for CASSLAGVAGELFF.

This clonotype came up many times. V and J are TRBV29-1 and TRBJ1-2; D gene ambiguous. V was trimmed by 4 bases and J by 5 bases, leaving 8 bases between them. This CDR3 contains 11 residues. CDR1 is SQVTM and CDR2 is ANQGSEA in the germline V gene. The CDR3 here is CSVGARYGYTF. As DNA, the CDR3 is TGCAGCGTTGGGGCCCGGTATGGCTACACCTTC.

Note on this clonotype: A read error may be the cause here, since a much bigger clone is one base away. The chain uses TRBV20-1 and TRBJ1-6, with TRBD1 matching over 8 bases. There are 16 residues in the CDR3. Trimming at V came to 0 bases and at J to 10 bases, leaving 11 bases not matched to a gene. Germline CDR1 reads DFQATT; CDR2 reads SNEGSKA (reference sequence). CDR3 sequence: CSARETGAGAYSPLHF. The CDR3 coding sequence is TGCAGTGCTAGAGAGACAGGGGCTGGGGCTTACTCACCCCTCCACTTT.

This clonotype has just one count. The rearrangement joins TRBV20-1 to TRBJ1-4; D ambiguous. Per the germline V gene, CDR1 is DFQATT and CDR2 is SNEGSKA (reference sequence). There are 14 residues in the CDR3. Trimming stripped 1 base from V and 2 bases from J, with 8 bases between. DNA for the CDR3: TGCAGTGCTAGAGGGAAGGGCACTAATGAAAAACTGTTTTTT. Translated, it gives CSARGKGTNEKLFF.

This clonotype occurred many times. This sequence joins TRBV6-1 and TRBJ1-5; D is undetermined. This CDR3 spans 15 amino acids. V was cut by 4 bases and J by 7 bases, with 17 bases left in between. Germline CDR1 MNHNS, CDR2 SASEGT. CDR3 in amino acids: CASSVTGIGSQPQHF. The CDR3 coding sequence is TGTGCCAGCAGTGTCACGGGAATAGGGAGCCAGCCCCAGCATTTT.

This clonotype was detected once. Germline and junction disagree at one end, which may indicate a read error. The V and J genes are TRBV9 and TRBJ2-3; D is uncertain. The CDR3 sequence is 14 residues long. Germline values: CDR1 SGDLS, CDR2 YYNGEE. As DNA, the CDR3 is TGTGCCAGCAGCGTAGAAGGGATTACAGATACGCAGTCTTTT. It translates to CASSVEGITDTQSF.

Worth noting for this clonotype: An end of the junction does not agree with germline; a read error may underlie this. The rearrangement links TRBV7-9 to TRBJ2-1, with D perhaps being TRBD1 or TRBD2 (6 bases each). The CDR3 contains 15 residues. Germline lookup yields CDR1 SEHNR and CDR2 FQNEAQ (reference sequence). CDR3 nucleotides: TGCGCCAGCAGCCCAGTGGGGGGCGCCCACAATGAGCAGCTCTTC. It encodes CASSPVGGAHNEQLF. The full variable domain, in which reference TRBV7-9 and TRBJ2-1 provide the parts outside the CDR3, is DTGVSQNPRHKITKRGQNVTFRCDPISEHNRLYWYRQTLGQGPEFLTYFQNEAQLEKSRLLSDRFSAERPKGSFSTLEIQRTEQGDSAMYLCASSPVGGAHNEQLFGPGTRLTVL.